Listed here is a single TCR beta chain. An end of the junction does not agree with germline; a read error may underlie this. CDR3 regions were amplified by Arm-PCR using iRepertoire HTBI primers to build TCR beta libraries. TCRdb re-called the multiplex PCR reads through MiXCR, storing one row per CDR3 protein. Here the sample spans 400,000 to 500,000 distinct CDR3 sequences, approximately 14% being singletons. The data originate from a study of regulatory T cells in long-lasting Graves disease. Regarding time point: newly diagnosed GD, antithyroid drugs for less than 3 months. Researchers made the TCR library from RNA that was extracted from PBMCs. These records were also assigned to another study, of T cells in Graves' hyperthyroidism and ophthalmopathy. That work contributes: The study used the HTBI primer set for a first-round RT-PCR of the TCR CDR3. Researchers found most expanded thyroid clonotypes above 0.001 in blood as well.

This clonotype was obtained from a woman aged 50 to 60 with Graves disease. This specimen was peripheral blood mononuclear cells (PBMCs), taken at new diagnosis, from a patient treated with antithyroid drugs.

Here the CDR3 DNA reads TGTGCCAGCAGTTATGACCCTGAGAATGAAAAACTGGTTTTT. Its translation: CASSYDPENEKLVF. The rearrangement uses TRBV6-2 or TRBV6-3 and TRBJ1-4, with no clear D. CDR1 and CDR2 from the germline V gene are MNHEY and SVGEGT. This CDR3 is 14 amino acids long.